One and the same sample provided the 5 T cell receptor beta chains below, sequenced in a study of cytomegalovirus exposure and HLA in healthy donors (dated by TCRdb to about 2017). The receptor library was made with the immunoSEQ multiplex PCR assay. A mixture of 60 forward primers for TCR Vbeta segments and 13 reverse primers for TCR Jbeta segments was used in the multiplex PCR. TCRdb obtained this table from immuneACCESS and retained in-frame rearrangements with V and J assigned. These tables miss some clones; where compared with another copy, unresolved V genes account for less than half of the shortfall, and the remainder is unexplained. The sample table on file contains about 170,000 clones. The ten largest clonotypes hold about 0.81% of the sample. Input material: PBMCs. Receptors were obtained from a woman aged 18-29 years in good health and CMV-seropositive.

A word on this clone: The sample has other DNA sequences that encode this CDR3 too. The chain combines TRBV30 with TRBJ1-5; maybe TRBD1 (5 bases). CDR3 length equals 14 residues. Trimming left V 0 bases short and J 2 bases short, with 8 bases between. Germline assignment: CDR1 GTSNPN and CDR2 SVGIG (reference sequence). CDR3 residues: CAWSVQGGNQPQHF. DNA for the CDR3: TGTGCCTGGAGTGTGCAAGGGGGCAATCAGCCCCAGCATTTT. The variable domain in full, with the rest retrieved from reference TRBV30 and TRBJ1-5, is SQTIHQWPATLVQPVGSPLSLECTVEGTSNPNLYWYRQAAGRGLQLLFYSVGIGQISSEVPQNLSASRPQDRQFILSSKKLLLSDSGFYLCAWSVQGGNQPQHFGDGTRLSIL.

This chain joins TRBV21-1 and TRBJ1-6. TRBV21-1 is a pseudogene. The CDR3 runs 14 residues. In nucleotides, the CDR3 is TGTGCCAGCAGCAATTATTTCCCGTCTTCACCCCTCCACTTT. It encodes CASSNYFPSSPLHF.

The chain joins TRBV5-1 to TRBJ1-2; 10 bases fit TRBD1. This CDR3 region has 14 residues. Trimming removed 4 bases from V and 6 bases from J; junction bases left unmatched: 6. Per the germline V gene, CDR1 is SGHRS and CDR2 is YFSETQ. This CDR3 is CASSATGGSDGYTF. CDR3 nucleotide sequence: TGCGCCAGCAGCGCGACAGGGGGCTCGGATGGCTACACCTTC.

V usage is TRBV7-4 and J usage is TRBJ2-7, with 10 bases lining up with TRBD2. The germline V gene has CDR1 SGHVT and CDR2 SQSDAQ. This CDR3 is built from 17 residues. V lost 0 bases and J lost 2; bases outside the gene matches: 7. The CDR3: CASSLAASGGPTYEQYF. In DNA, the CDR3 is TGTGCCAGCAGCTTAGCGGCTAGCGGGGGCCCGACCTACGAGCAGTACTTC.

The chain carries TRBV19 and TRBJ2-1; 8 bases agree with TRBD1. The CDR3 is made up of 15 amino acids. V lost 7 bases to trimming and J lost 8 bases; unmatched junction nucleotides: 13. Germline V gives CDR1 LNHDA, CDR2 SQIVND (reference sequence). The CDR3 nucleotides are TGTGCCAGTAACCAAGGACAGGGCCTCACCCATGAGCAGTTCTTC. Encoded protein: CASNQGQGLTHEQFF. The variable domain in full, completed from reference TRBV19 and TRBJ2-1, reads DGGITQSPKYLFRKEGQNVTLSCEQNLNHDAMYWYRQDPGQGLRLIYYSQIVNDFQKGDIAEGYSVSREKKESFPLTVTSAQKNPTAFYLCASNQGQGLTHEQFFGPGTRLTVL.